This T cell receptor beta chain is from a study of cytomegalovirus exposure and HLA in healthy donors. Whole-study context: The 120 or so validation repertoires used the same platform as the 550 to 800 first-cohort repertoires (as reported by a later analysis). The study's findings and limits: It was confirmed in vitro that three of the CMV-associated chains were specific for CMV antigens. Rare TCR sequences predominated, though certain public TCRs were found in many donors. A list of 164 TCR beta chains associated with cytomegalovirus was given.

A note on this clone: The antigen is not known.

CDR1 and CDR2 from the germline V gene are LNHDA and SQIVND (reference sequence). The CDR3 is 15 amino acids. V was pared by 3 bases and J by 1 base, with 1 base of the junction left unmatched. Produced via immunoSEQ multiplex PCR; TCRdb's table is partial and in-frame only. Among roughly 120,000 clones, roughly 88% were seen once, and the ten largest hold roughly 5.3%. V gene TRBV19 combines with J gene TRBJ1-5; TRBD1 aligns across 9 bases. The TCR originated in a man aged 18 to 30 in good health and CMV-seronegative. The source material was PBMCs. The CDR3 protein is CASSIGQGSNQPQHF. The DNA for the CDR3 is TGTGCCAGTAGTATCGGACAGGGGAGCAATCAGCCCCAGCATTTT.